A selection of T cell receptor beta chains follows, all from one sample in a study of cytomegalovirus exposure and HLA in healthy donors. The protocol was immunoSEQ multiplex PCR, while the TCRdb copy is restricted to in-frame clones and leaves out a portion. This specimen shows 100,000 or so clones; the ten leading clones hold around 3.4%. Specimen: PBMCs. The receptor set was obtained from a woman between 25 and 40 years old in good health and CMV-seronegative. CDR3s include the opening cysteine and the closing phenylalanine or tryptophan. The D gene is left open where the match is weak. Not every row has a clone size; where given, it reads once, few, many or a size class.

>.|TRBJ1-1|TRBV5-1|.
TGCGCCAGCAGCTTGGCCGGCAGGCGAAATGAAGCTTTCTTT
CASSLAGRRNEAFF
>.|TRBJ2-3|TRBV7-2|.
TGTGCCAGCAGCTTAGTGCAGGGGTATGCAGATACGCAGTATTTT
CASSLVQGYADTQYF
>.|TRBJ2-2|TRBV6-5|.
TGTGCCAGCAGTTTGGCGGGTTCCGGGGAGCTGTTTTTT
CASSLAGSGELFF
>.|TRBJ1-2|TRBV7-9|.
TGTGCCAGCAGCTTAGGGAGTTCTCTCTATGGCTACACCTTC
CASSLGSSLYGYTF
>TRBD2|TRBJ2-7|TRBV5-4|.
TGTGCCAGCAGCCCTGGACTAGCGGGAGGTAACGAGCAGTACTTC
CASSPGLAGGNEQYF
>TRBD1|TRBJ1-5|TRBV30|.
TGTGCCTGGGACCGGGACAGGGGGCTAGTAGGCAATCAGCCCCAGCATTTT
CAWDRDRGLVGNQPQHF
>.|TRBJ1-1|TRBV29-1|.
TGCAGTTCCACCCGGGGGAGCAGAAAGAACACTGAAGCTTTCTTT
CSSTRGSRKNTEAFF
>TRBD1|TRBJ1-4|TRBV27|.
TGTGCCAGCAGTTTGGGGACAGGGCTTGAAAAACTGTTTTTT
CASSLGTGLEKLFF
>.|TRBJ1-2|TRBV16|.
TGTGCCAGCAGCCAATCCTGGGGGCCTGGCTACACCTTC
CASSQSWGPGYTF
>TRBD1|TRBJ1-2|TRBV6-5|.
TGTGCCAGCAGCCGACAGGGGAATCTCGACTATGGCTACACCTTC
CASSRQGNLDYGYTF
>TRBD1|TRBJ1-2|TRBV10-3|medium-sized
TGTGCCACATCCCCCACCGGGACAGGGGGTTCACGAGGTGGCTACACCTTC
CATSPTGTGGSRGGYTF
>TRBD2|TRBJ2-7|TRBV7-9|.
TGTGCCAGCAGCTTAGCTCTAGCGGGTAACTACGAGCAGTACTTC
CASSLALAGNYEQYF
>.|TRBJ2-1|TRBV7-9|.
TGTGCCAGCAGTCTAGGCACTAGTCCGTTCGTAGATGAGCAGTTCTTC
CASSLGTSPFVDEQFF
>TRBD1|TRBJ2-5|TRBV2|.
TGTGCCAGCAGTCCTACAGGGGGGCAAGAGACCCAGTACTTC
CASSPTGGQETQYF
>.|TRBJ2-2|TRBV7-9|.
TGTGCCAGCAGCTTACGGCAGGGAGGCACCGGGGAGCTGTTTTTT
CASSLRQGGTGELFF
>.|TRBJ2-7|TRBV5-6|.
TGTGCCAGCAGCTTGGAAAGGAGTACCTACGAGCAGTACTTC
CASSLERSTYEQYF
>TRBD2|TRBJ2-1|TRBV15|.
TGTGCCACCAGCAGATACGCCAGTAGCGGGAGGAGCTCCTACAATGAGCAGTTCTTC
CATSRYASSGRSSYNEQFF
>.|TRBJ2-1|TRBV7-9|.
TGTGCCAGCAGCCCCAACGACAGGAATGAGCAGTTCTTC
CASSPNDRNEQFF